These T cell receptor beta chains were read from a single sample in a study of blood T cell repertoires in COVID-19. Here immunoSEQ multiplex PCR was the method, and the copy in TCRdb shows in-frame clones only, minus some. This sample yields under 110,000 clones, of which over 55% are seen a single time; approximately 0.9% belongs to the top ten. Sequences were obtained from peripheral blood. Source of these receptors: a human donor with acute or convalescent COVID-19. The donor label of this sample is uncertain. Both conserved end residues are part of each CDR3. D genes are given only for firm matches. Size is omitted from some rows. Given values are once, few, many or a class for expanded clones.

J | size | V | D | DNA | CDR3
TRBJ1-2 | - | TRBV2 | TRBD1 | TGTGCCAGCAGCCCCGGACAGGGTCGGGGCTACACCTTC | CASSPGQGRGYTF
TRBJ1-5 | few | TRBV6-1 | - | TGTGCCAGCAGTGAAAGGTGGGAGCAGCCCCAGCATTTT | CASSERWEQPQHF
TRBJ2-2 | - | TRBV5-8 | TRBD1 | TGTGCCAGCAGCTTCCGGACAGGGACCACCGGGGAGCTGTTTTTT | CASSFRTGTTGELFF
TRBJ2-1 | once | TRBV5-1 | TRBD2 | TGCGCCAGCAGCCGTACTAGCGGACCAACCTACAATGAGCAGTTCTTC | CASSRTSGPTYNEQFF
TRBJ2-5 | - | TRBV3-1/TRBV3-2 | - | TGTGCCAGCAGCCAGAACCAGTTAAAAGAGACCCAGTACTTC | CASSQNQLKETQYF
TRBJ2-7 | few | TRBV7-9 | - | TGTGCCAGCAGCTTAGAACTAGCCTACGAGCAGTACTTC | CASSLELAYEQYF
TRBJ2-1 | - | TRBV27 | TRBD2 | TGTGCCAGCAGTAGAGCGGGGAAACACTACAATGAGCAGTTCTTC | CASSRAGKHYNEQFF
TRBJ2-7 | - | TRBV29-1 | TRBD2 | TGCAGCGTTGAAGATCGCAGGGCGGGGGGCTACGAGCAGTACTTC | CSVEDRRAGGYEQYF
TRBJ2-3 | - | TRBV11-2 | TRBD2 | TGTGCCAGCAGCTTTGGCCCGGGCGGGGGGGCAGATACGCAGTATTTT | CASSFGPGGGADTQYF
TRBJ2-1 | - | TRBV19 | - | TGTGCCAGTAGTATGGGTCTAGTTGAGCAGTTCTTC | CASSMGLVEQFF
TRBJ2-5 | - | TRBV6-7 | TRBD1 | TGTGCCAGCACCCCATGCGACGTATCGACAGGGCGAGAGACCCAGTACTTC | CASTPCDVSTGRETQYF
TRBJ1-5 | - | TRBV30 | - | TGTGCCTGGAGTTTGGAGGGATCCCAGCCCCAGCATTTT | CAWSLEGSQPQHF
TRBJ2-3 | - | TRBV7-2 | TRBD1 | TGTGCCAGCAGCTCACAGGGGACCAACACAGATACGCAGTATTTT | CASSSQGTNTDTQYF
TRBJ1-6 | once | TRBV28 | - | TGTGCCAGCAGACAGGGCGGAGATAATTCACCCCTCCACTTT | CASRQGGDNSPLHF
TRBJ1-2 | - | TRBV10-3 | - | TGTGCCATCAGTGCCGACAGAGACTATGGCTACACCTTC | CAISADRDYGYTF
TRBJ2-1 | - | TRBV24-1 | - | TGTGCCACCAGCGGAGTTAATGAGCAGTTCTTC | CATSGVNEQFF
TRBJ2-5 | - | TRBV5-4 | TRBD2 | TGTGCCAGCAGCGGCGCGGGGGACCAAGAGACCCAGTACTTC | CASSGAGDQETQYF
TRBJ1-6 | - | TRBV11-1 | - | TGTGCCAGCAGCTTACTCACGGGACATAGTTCACCCCTCCACTTT | CASSLLTGHSSPLHF
TRBJ1-1 | - | TRBV7-9 | - | TGTGCCGAGGCAAGTATGAACACTGAAGCTTTCTTT | CAEASMNTEAFF
TRBJ1-6 | - | TRBV12-3/TRBV12-4 | - | TGTGCCAGCAGTTACCGGGGTTATTCACCCCTCCACTTT | CASSYRGYSPLHF
TRBJ2-1 | - | TRBV7-9 | - | TGTGCCAGCAGCTTAGGGAGGGCGACAGGGCGTGAGCAGTTCTTC | CASSLGRATGREQFF
TRBJ1-3 | - | TRBV18 | - | TGTGCCAGCTCACTATCGGACAGCTCTGGAAACACCATATATTTT | CASSLSDSSGNTIYF
TRBJ1-2 | - | TRBV5-1 | TRBD1 | TGCGCCAGCAGCGCCGGGACAGGGAGGGCCATCTATGGCTACACCTTC | CASSAGTGRAIYGYTF
TRBJ2-6 | - | TRBV5-1 | - | TGCGCCAGCAGCTTCCAGGGGTGGTCTGGGGCCAACGTCCTGACTTTC | CASSFQGWSGANVLTF
TRBJ1-2 | - | TRBV28 | TRBD1 | TGTGCCAGCACTCGGGGGACAGCGCCCTATGGCTACACCTTC | CASTRGTAPYGYTF
TRBJ2-2 | - | TRBV19 | TRBD1 | TGTGCCAGTAGACCGGACAGGGGGGCCAGACTGTTTTTT | CASRPDRGARLFF
TRBJ2-7 | - | TRBV11-2 | TRBD1 | TGTGCCAGCAGCGAAGACAGGGGATTCGGCTACGAGCAGTACTTC | CASSEDRGFGYEQYF
TRBJ2-2 | - | TRBV2 | - | TGTGCCAGCAGTGGGGGGGTCAAGTGGGAGCTGTTTTTT | CASSGGVKWELFF
TRBJ1-1 | - | TRBV29-1 | TRBD1 | TGCAGCGTAAGAACGGGACAGGGGACTGAAGCTTTCTTT | CSVRTGQGTEAFF
TRBJ1-6 | - | TRBV18 | - | TGTGCCAGCTCACTCTCAGGTGATAATTCACCCCTCCACTTT | CASSLSGDNSPLHF
TRBJ1-3 | - | TRBV19 | - | TGTGCCAGTAGTATCCGCAGGAACACCATATATTTT | CASSIRRNTIYF
TRBJ2-3 | - | TRBV2 | TRBD2 | TGTGCCAGCAGGCGACTAGCGGGGAGCACAGATACGCAGTATTTT | CASRRLAGSTDTQYF
TRBJ2-2 | - | TRBV7-9 | - | TGTGCCAGCAGCTGGGGGGTGAGGTCGACTGACCGGGAGCTGTTTTTT | CASSWGVRSTDRELFF
TRBJ2-1 | - | TRBV5-6 | TRBD2 | TGTGCCAGCAGCTCTGGACTAGACCGATCCAATGAGCAGTTCTTC | CASSSGLDRSNEQFF
TRBJ2-4 | once | TRBV24-1 | - | TGTGCCACCAGTCAGGGTTTCGGGGGCATTCAGTACTTC | CATSQGFGGIQYF
TRBJ2-3 | - | TRBV5-6 | - | TGTGCCAGCAGCTTGGCCCATGTTCAAGATACGCAGTATTTT | CASSLAHVQDTQYF
TRBJ1-6 | - | TRBV9 | TRBD1 | TGTGCCAGCAGCGCTACACAGGGGGCAGGGGATTCACCCCTCCACTTT | CASSATQGAGDSPLHF
TRBJ1-3 | - | TRBV27 | - | TGTGCCAGCAGTCCGAGGACTGCCTCTGGAAACACCATATATTTT | CASSPRTASGNTIYF
TRBJ2-1 | few | TRBV14 | TRBD1 | TGTGCCAGCAGCCTAGAACTACAGGGGAGTGAGCAGTTCTTC | CASSLELQGSEQFF
TRBJ1-4 | few | TRBV9 | TRBD1 | TGTGCCAGCAGCGCGGACAGGGAGGGTGGTGGTGAAAAACTGTTTTTT | CASSADREGGGEKLFF
TRBJ1-2 | - | TRBV27 | TRBD1 | TGTGCCAGCAGTTTTGGACAGGGGGATTATGGCTACACCTTC | CASSFGQGDYGYTF
TRBJ2-6 | - | TRBV27 | TRBD1 | TGTGCCAGCGGGGGACAGAGCTCTGGGGCCAACGTCCTGACTTTC | CASGGQSSGANVLTF
TRBJ2-3 | - | TRBV6-2/TRBV6-3 | - | TGTGCCAGCAGCAAGACAGATGTCACAGATACGCAGTATTTT | CASSKTDVTDTQYF
TRBJ2-3 | - | TRBV11-2 | TRBD1 | TGTGCCAGCAGCTTACGAGGGGGCCAGCGTCGCGATACGCAGTATTTT | CASSLRGGQRRDTQYF
TRBJ1-1 | - | TRBV30 | TRBD1 | TGTGCCTGGAGTGTAGGGCCAGGGGGAGCTTTCTTT | CAWSVGPGGAFF
TRBJ2-2 | - | TRBV5-1 | - | TGCGCCAGCAGCGGGGACAAAGTCACCGGGGAGCTGTTTTTT | CASSGDKVTGELFF
TRBJ2-1 | - | TRBV11-2 | TRBD2 | TGTGCCAGCAGCTTAGGACCTCTAGCGGGGGGGCCCAATGAGCAGTTCTTC | CASSLGPLAGGPNEQFF
TRBJ2-3 | - | TRBV15 | - | TGTGCCACCAGCAACAGAGGGTCATATCGCACAGATACGCAGTATTTT | CATSNRGSYRTDTQYF
TRBJ1-1 | - | TRBV19 | TRBD1 | TGTGCCAGTAGTCCCTACAGGGGGCCCATGAACACTGAAGCTTTCTTT | CASSPYRGPMNTEAFF
TRBJ1-1 | few | TRBV6-5 | - | TGTGCCAGCACCGACTTACCCCAAAGGCGGACTGAAGCTTTCTTT | CASTDLPQRRTEAFF
TRBJ1-6 | - | TRBV2 | - | TGTGCCAGCAGTGCTACCGGGACTGTAAATTCACCCCTCCACTTT | CASSATGTVNSPLHF
TRBJ2-5 | once | TRBV7-3 | TRBD2 | TGTGCCAGCAGCTTAACCGGGGGGGCCAGGGAGACCCAGTACTTC | CASSLTGGARETQYF
TRBJ2-2 | - | TRBV7-9 | - | TGTGCCAGCAGCTTACGAACGATGGCCAACACCGGGGAGCTGTTTTTT | CASSLRTMANTGELFF
TRBJ1-1 | - | TRBV6-5 | - | TGTGCCAGCAGTTCTTATAACACTGAAGCTTTCTTT | CASSSYNTEAFF
TRBJ2-7 | few | TRBV30 | - | TGTGCCTGGAGCTCGTTGAGTTACGAGCAGTACTTC | CAWSSLSYEQYF
TRBJ1-5 | - | TRBV19 | TRBD1 | TGTGCCAGTAGCACCCATGGACAGGGAAGATATCAGCCCCAGCATTTT | CASSTHGQGRYQPQHF
TRBJ1-6 | - | TRBV27 | TRBD1 | TGTGCCACCAAATATGCAGGGGGCGGGAAGAATTCACCCCTCCACTTT | CATKYAGGGKNSPLHF